One and the same sample provided the 8 T cell receptor beta chains below, sequenced in a study of shared clonotypes between healthy human individuals. Produced via immunoSEQ multiplex PCR; TCRdb's table is partial and in-frame only. The table records over a million clones, roughly 96% of them present only once. Source material: naive CD4+ T cells sorted from blood. Subset given: CD45RA+ positively selected. These receptors all come from a man aged 25-45 years in good health.

V gene TRBV7-6 combines with J gene TRBJ1-1, with D possibly TRBD1 on 5 matching bases. The V and J ends lost 5 bases and 0 bases respectively, with 10 bases between them. The germline gives CDR1 SGHVS, CDR2 FNYEAQ. CDR3 size: 14 residues. In DNA, the CDR3 is TGTGCCAGCAGCGCAGGGTTGATGAACACTGAAGCTTTCTTT. It codes for CASSAGLMNTEAFF.

CDR3 sequence: CASSLVPSGLYSGNTIYF. In DNA form, the CDR3 reads TGTGCCAGCAGCTTGGTCCCCTCAGGACTCTACTCTGGAAACACCATATATTTT. The J gene is TRBJ1-3, the V gene TRBV5-5, with D uncertain. Looked up from germline, CDR1 is SGHKS and CDR2 is YYEKEE (reference sequence). Trimming took 0 bases from V and 0 from J, leaving 16 bases between them. The CDR3 covers 18 residues.

This clone appeared a single time. The rearrangement links TRBV19 to TRBJ1-1; D is possibly TRBD1 (6 bases). There are 11 residues in the CDR3. Trimming stripped 7 bases from V and 8 bases from J, with 11 bases between. The germline CDR1 and CDR2 sequences are LNHDA and SQIVND (reference sequence). The CDR3 protein is CASNWGPEAFF. The CDR3 DNA follows: TGTGCCAGTAATTGGGGGCCCGAAGCTTTCTTT.

The chain combines TRBV7-9 with TRBJ2-4; TRBD1 might be the D (6 bases). Germline values: CDR1 SEHNR, CDR2 FQNEAQ (reference sequence). The CDR3 extends over 16 amino acids. With 5 bases removed from V and 0 bases from J, the gap between germline ends came to 14 bases. This CDR3 reads CASSPSGAGAKNIQYF. The CDR3, as DNA: TGTGCCAGCAGCCCTTCAGGGGCGGGAGCCAAAAACATTCAGTACTTC.

The rearrangement uses TRBV5-4 and TRBJ2-1, with 7 positions matching TRBD2. This CDR3 is built from 15 residues. Per germline, CDR1 SGHNT and CDR2 YYREEE (reference sequence). V lost 4 bases to trimming and J lost 5 bases; unmatched junction nucleotides: 9. In DNA form, the CDR3 reads TGTGCCAGCAGCCCAGGACTAGAACGGGACAATGAGCAGTTCTTC. It specifies CASSPGLERDNEQFF.

The chain links TRBV7-2 to TRBJ1-1; tentative D call: TRBD1 (6 bases). Per germline, CDR1 SGHTA and CDR2 FQGNSA. This CDR3 has 14 amino acids. The ends were cut back, 1 base at V and 6 bases at J, with 12 bases in the middle. CDR3 amino acids: CASSLDSGASEAFF. CDR3 nucleotide sequence: TGTGCCAGCAGCTTAGATTCAGGGGCTTCTGAAGCTTTCTTT.

The gene calls are TRBV5-1 and TRBJ2-6, with D unresolved. CDR3 size: 18 residues. CDR1 and CDR2 from the germline V gene are SGHRS and YFSETQ. V was cut by 3 bases and J by 2 bases, with 18 bases left in between. The CDR3 DNA reads as TGCGCCAGCAGCTGGTGGGCCCCCGGGCTAACTGGGGCCAACGTCCTGACTTTC. It is translated as CASSWWAPGLTGANVLTF.

A note on this clone: Other DNA sequences within the sample encode an identical CDR3. This chain uses TRBV7-3 with TRBJ2-3; D not certain. Germline CDR1 and CDR2: SGHTA and FQGTGA. The CDR3 covers 13 residues. V was cut by 2 bases and J by 1 base, with 4 bases left in between. This chain's CDR3 is CASSLYGTDTQYF. CDR3 coding DNA: TGTGCCAGCAGCTTATATGGCACAGATACGCAGTATTTT.